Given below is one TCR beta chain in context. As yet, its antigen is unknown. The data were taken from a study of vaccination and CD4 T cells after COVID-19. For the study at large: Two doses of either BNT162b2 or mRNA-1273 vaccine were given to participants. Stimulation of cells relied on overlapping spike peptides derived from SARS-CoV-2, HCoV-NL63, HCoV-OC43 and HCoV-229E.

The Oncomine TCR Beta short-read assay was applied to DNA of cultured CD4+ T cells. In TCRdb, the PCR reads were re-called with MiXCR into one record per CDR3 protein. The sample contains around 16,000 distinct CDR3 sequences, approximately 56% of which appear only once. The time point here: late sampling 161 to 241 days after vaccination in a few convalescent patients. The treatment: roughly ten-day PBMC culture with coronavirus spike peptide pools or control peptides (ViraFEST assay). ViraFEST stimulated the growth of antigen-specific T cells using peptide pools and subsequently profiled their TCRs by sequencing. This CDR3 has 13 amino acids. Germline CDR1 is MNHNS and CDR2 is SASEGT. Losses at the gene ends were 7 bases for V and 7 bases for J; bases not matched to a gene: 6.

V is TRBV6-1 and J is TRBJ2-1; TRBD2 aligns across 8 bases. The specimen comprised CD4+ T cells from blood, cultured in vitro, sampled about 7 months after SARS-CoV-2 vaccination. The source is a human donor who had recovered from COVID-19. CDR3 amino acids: CASIGGGWNEQFF. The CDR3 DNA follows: TGTGCCAGCATAGGCGGGGGGTGGAATGAGCAGTTCTTC.